This T cell receptor (beta chain) was identified during a study of neoadjuvant anti-PD-1 for oral cavity cancer. These oral cavity squamous cell carcinomas were HPV-negative and locally advanced. Trimming cost V 2 bases and J 3 bases, with 22 bases left between them. This CDR3 has 19 amino acids. CDR1 SGHAT and CDR2 FQNNGV come from the germline V gene. Whole-study findings and limits: Treg/Th17 ratio rose with pretreatment blood and fell with post-treatment tumor TCRbeta clonality. TCR analyses covered only a few patients per response group.

As regards this clone: Its antigen is currently unknown.

TCRdb's table, derived via immunoSEQ multiplex PCR, lists solely in-frame clones and lacks some. The sample holds about 6,800 clones; just under 75% are singletons and the top ten take around 2.9%. The starting material was PBMCs, obtained before nivolumab (anti-PD-1) treatment. The TCR was taken from a person between 40 and 80 years old with oral cavity squamous cell carcinoma. The rearrangement uses TRBV11-2 and TRBJ2-2, with D possibly being TRBD1 (7 bases). In DNA, the CDR3 is TGTGCCAGCAGCTTAACTTTTGGAAGACAGGGAGGTCACACCGGGGAGCTGTTTTTT. This sequence encodes CASSLTFGRQGGHTGELFF.